This passage covers 32 T cell receptor beta chains from one sample sequenced in a study of B cell selection in AIRE deficiency. CD4+CD127+ cells were sorted as the conventional CD4 T cells. Profiling relied on immunoSEQ multiplex PCR, and the TCRdb table lists in-frame clones only, not all of them. Of 20,000 to 25,000 clones in the sample, 97% were seen once. The source material was conventional CD4+ T cells sorted from PBMCs. Source of these receptors: a human donor with AIRE deficiency.

V is TRBV5-5 and J is TRBJ2-3; 9 bases fit TRBD2. The CDR3 is 17 amino acids. Germline CDR1 is SGHKS and CDR2 is YYEKEE (reference sequence). V lost 0 bases, J lost 2 bases, and 7 bases stayed unmatched. This CDR3 reads CASSLVLAGRNTDTQYF. CDR3 in DNA: TGTGCCAGCAGCTTGGTTCTAGCGGGAAGGAACACAGATACGCAGTATTTT.

The chain joins TRBV9 to TRBJ1-3; no firm D call. Trimming removed 2 bases from V and 3 bases from J, with 15 bases in between. The V gene's germline CDR1 is SGDLS and CDR2 YYNGEE. The CDR3 contains 16 residues. Written as DNA, the CDR3 is TGTGCCAGCAGCGTGGGCCCGGCGGGGTTTGGAAACACCATATATTTT. Residues: CASSVGPAGFGNTIYF.

The J gene is TRBJ1-1, the V gene TRBV10-3, with D unresolved. Trimming cost V 8 bases and J 1 base, with 8 bases left between them. The CDR3 is 12 amino acids. Germline lookup yields CDR1 ENHRY and CDR2 SYGVKD. This CDR3 is CAIRGSNTEAFF. CDR3 DNA: TGTGCCATCCGGGGATCGAACACTGAAGCTTTCTTT.

The rearrangement joins TRBV7-3 to TRBJ2-1, with D hard to call. The CDR3 extends over 15 amino acids. CDR1 is SGHTA, CDR2 FQGTGA, per germline. Trimming cost V 5 bases and J 0 bases, with 11 bases left between them. The CDR3 nucleotides read TGTGCCAGCAGCCTGGCTACCTTCTCCTACAATGAGCAGTTCTTC. Residues: CASSLATFSYNEQFF.

This clone is a singleton in its sample. The genes are TRBV28 and TRBJ1-4; D gene uncertain. CDR1 is MDHEN and CDR2 is SYDVKM in the germline V gene. This CDR3 region has 14 residues. V lost 6 bases and J lost 0, with 8 bases in between. The CDR3 DNA reads TGTGCCAGCAGCCCGGTTGCAACTAATGAAAAACTGTTTTTT. Encoded protein: CASSPVATNEKLFF.

J is TRBJ1-1 and V is TRBV11-3; D remains ambiguous. Germline lookup yields CDR1 SGHNT and CDR2 YENEEA. This CDR3 contains 17 residues. V gave up 3 bases and J gave up 1 base, with 18 bases separating them. The CDR3 protein is CASSFPRALRGNTEAFF. The CDR3 region has the DNA TGTGCCAGCAGCTTTCCCCGAGCGCTTCGGGGGAACACTGAAGCTTTCTTT.

The rearrangement joins TRBV7-9 to TRBJ1-3; D may be TRBD1 (6 bases). CDR1 and CDR2 from the germline V gene are SEHNR and FQNEAQ (reference sequence). Trimming removed 5 bases from V and 3 bases from J, with 14 bases in between. The length of the CDR3 is 15 residues. The CDR3 DNA reads TGTGCCAGCAGCCGAATACAGGGAAATGGAAACACCATATATTTT. Translation gives CASSRIQGNGNTIYF.

This chain connects TRBV18 to TRBJ1-5; 7 bases fit TRBD1. CDR3 length: 17 residues. J lost 2 bases, V lost 5 bases, and 12 bases had no gene match. Germline-derived CDR1 and CDR2 are KGHSH and LQKENI. The CDR3 coding sequence is TGTGCCAGCTCAGGTGCAAGGGGGCTTGGTGGCAATCAGCCCCAGCATTTT. Its translation: CASSGARGLGGNQPQHF.

The V and J genes are TRBV7-3 and TRBJ1-3, with a weak D call TRBD1 (6 bases). Trimming shortened V by 0 bases and J by 0 bases, and 9 bases separated the two germline ends. The germline V gene encodes CDR1 SGHTA and CDR2 FQGTGA. The CDR3 spans 16 residues. The CDR3 loop reads CASSLTGTNSGNTIYF. In DNA form, the CDR3 reads TGTGCCAGCAGCTTAACAGGGACAAACTCTGGAAACACCATATATTTT. Looking up the rest from reference TRBV7-3 and TRBJ1-3 gives the full variable domain: GAGVSQTPSNKVTEKGKYVELRCDPISGHTALYWYRQSLGQGPEFLIYFQGTGAADDSGLPNDRFFAVRPEGSVSTLKIQRTERGDSAVYLCASSLTGTNSGNTIYFGEGSWLTVV.

V is TRBV7-2 and J is TRBJ2-7; TRBD1 agrees at 7 bases. The trim removed 5 bases at V and 3 bases at J, leaving 16 bases unmatched. This CDR3 is 17 amino acids long. In germline, CDR1 is SGHTA, CDR2 FQGNSA. The chain's CDR3 is CASSHQSVGDRSYEQYF. The CDR3 coding sequence is TGTGCCAGCAGCCACCAGTCAGTCGGGGACAGAAGCTACGAGCAGTACTTC.

The genes are TRBV7-2 and TRBJ1-2; D is unclear. In germline, CDR1 is SGHTA, CDR2 FQGNSA. CDR3 length equals 14 residues. The V end was cut by 0 bases, the J end by 3 bases, with 8 bases between. CDR3 protein: CASSLAVGDYGYTF. Written as DNA, the CDR3 is TGTGCCAGCAGCTTAGCGGTAGGCGACTATGGCTACACCTTC.

This clone turned up a few times. The chain has TRBV28 and TRBJ1-2; the D gene is possibly TRBD1 (5 bases). This CDR3 is 12 amino acids long. Germline-derived CDR1 and CDR2 are MDHEN and SYDVKM. V was pared by 6 bases and J by 4 bases, with 9 bases between. CDR3 nucleotide sequence: TGTGCCAGCAGGGGCAGGGCCTATGGCTACACCTTC. Translating it yields CASRGRAYGYTF.

The CDR3 nucleotides read TGTGCCAGCAGCTTGGTTATTGGGTTGGCAAAAAACATTCAGTACTTC. This sequence encodes CASSLVIGLAKNIQYF. The gene calls are TRBV7-2 and TRBJ2-4; D uncertain. Germline V gene sequence: CDR1 SGHTA, CDR2 FQGNSA. V shed 3 bases and J shed 4 bases, with 16 bases lying between them. The CDR3 has 16 amino acids. Complete variable domain (other parts from reference TRBV7-2 and TRBJ2-4): GAGVSQSPSNKVTEKGKDVELRCDPISGHTALYWYRQSLGQGLEFLIYFQGNSAPDKSGLPSDRFSAERTGGSVSTLTIQRTQQEDSAVYLCASSLVIGLAKNIQYFGAGTRLSVL.

The V call is TRBV4-1, the J call TRBJ2-1, with 14 bases identical to TRBD2. The CDR3 runs 17 residues. Germline-derived CDR1 and CDR2 are MGHRA and YSYEKL. V lost 4 bases, J lost 7 bases, and 9 bases stayed unmatched. CDR3: CASSPPTGTSGSNEQFF. The CDR3 region has the DNA TGCGCCAGCAGCCCCCCTACCGGGACTAGCGGGAGTAATGAGCAGTTCTTC.

The rearrangement links TRBV29-1 to TRBJ2-1, with 9 bases matching TRBD1. V lost 3 bases and J lost 8; bases outside the gene matches: 5. Germline-derived CDR1 and CDR2 are SQVTM and ANQGSEA. The CDR3 consists of 13 residues. Here the CDR3 DNA reads TGCAGCGTTGACCAGGACAGGGGCTATGAGCAGTTCTTC. Amino acids: CSVDQDRGYEQFF.

The chain is built from TRBV7-2 and TRBJ1-4; D is possibly TRBD1 (6 bases). The CDR3 has 14 amino acids. From germline, CDR1 is SGHTA and CDR2 FQGNSA. V was shortened by 0 bases and J by 8 bases, with 10 bases between the two germline ends. In DNA, the CDR3 is TGTGCCAGCAGCTTAGCGGGGGGGCCCGAAAAACTGTTTTTT. The encoded protein is CASSLAGGPEKLFF.

The chain is built from TRBV18 and TRBJ1-2; 8 nucleotides line up with TRBD1. The germline CDR1 and CDR2 sequences are KGHSH and LQKENI. The J segment lost 8 bases and the V segment lost 2 bases, leaving 10 bases of the junction unmatched. The CDR3 runs to 15 residues. CDR3 sequence reads: CASSPSGQGVWGYTF. In DNA, the CDR3 is TGTGCCAGCTCACCATCAGGACAGGGCGTGTGGGGCTACACCTTC.

The J gene is TRBJ1-6, the V gene TRBV28, with D perhaps TRBD1 (5 bases). The CDR3 contains 12 residues. The germline V gene has CDR1 MDHEN and CDR2 SYDVKM. The V end lost 2 bases, the J end lost 10 bases, and 6 bases lay between the germline ends. This CDR3 is CASSLRGSPLHF. For the CDR3, the DNA is TGTGCCAGCAGTTTAAGGGGATCACCCCTCCACTTT.

The CDR3 nucleotides read TGTGCCAGCAGCCAGCAGCTACCAGGGGGGACTGAAGCTTTCTTT. Translation gives CASSQQLPGGTEAFF. The rearrangement joins TRBV5-5 to TRBJ1-1; TRBD1 matches 7 bases. Germline assignment: CDR1 SGHKS and CDR2 YYEKEE (reference sequence). The CDR3 is 15 amino acids. Trimming took 4 bases from V and 5 from J; bases not matched to a gene: 11. Looking up the rest from reference TRBV5-5 and TRBJ1-1 gives the full variable domain: DAGVTQSPTHLIKTRGQQVTLRCSPISGHKSVSWYQQVLGQGPQFIFQYYEKEERGRGNFPDRFSARQFPNYSSELNVNALLLGDSALYLCASSQQLPGGTEAFFGQGTRLTVV.

The rearrangement uses TRBV14 and TRBJ2-1, with 10 nucleotides matching TRBD2. Germline CDR1 SGHDN, CDR2 FVKESK. Trimming removed 6 bases from V and 4 bases from J; junction bases left unmatched: 0. The CDR3 is 13 amino acids. CDR3: CASRAGGYNEQFF. CDR3 sequence (DNA): TGTGCCAGCAGAGCGGGAGGGTACAATGAGCAGTTCTTC.

The chain is built from TRBV7-9 and TRBJ2-7; the match to TRBD1 covers 9 bases. The junction had 5 bases not matched to a gene; V was cut back by 5 bases and J by 3 bases. The CDR3 loop spans 14 amino acids. Germline V CDR1 and CDR2: SEHNR, FQNEAQ (reference sequence). For the CDR3, the DNA is TGTGCCAGCAGCCCCAGGACAGGGGTCTACGAGCAGTACTTC. Translated: CASSPRTGVYEQYF.

Turning to this clone: The same CDR3 arises from other DNA sequences in this sample as well. The chain combines TRBV7-2 with TRBJ2-2, with D unclear. V was cut by 3 bases and J by 4 bases, with 9 bases left in between. The CDR3 contains 14 residues. The germline gives CDR1 SGHTA, CDR2 FQGNSA. Here the CDR3 DNA reads TGTGCCAGCAGCTTCATTGAGGCCACCGGGGAGCTGTTTTTT. Translating it yields CASSFIEATGELFF.

CDR3 region: CASSPALNTEAFF. The CDR3 DNA follows: TGCGCCAGCAGCCCGGCCTTGAACACTGAAGCTTTCTTT. The chain couples TRBV5-1 to TRBJ1-1; D gene ambiguous. The CDR3 has 13 residues. Germline V gene sequence: CDR1 SGHRS, CDR2 YFSETQ. V lost 4 bases and J lost 0, with 7 bases in between. The full variable domain, in which reference TRBV5-1 and TRBJ1-1 provide the parts outside the CDR3, is KAGVTQTPRYLIKTRGQQVTLSCSPISGHRSVSWYQQTPGQGLQFLFEYFSETQRNKGNFPGRFSGRQFSNSRSEMNVSTLELGDSALYLCASSPALNTEAFFGQGTRLTVV.

The chain couples TRBV29-1 to TRBJ2-7; D is ambiguous. V gave up 6 bases and J gave up 0 bases, with 9 bases separating them. Germline loops: CDR1 SQVTM, CDR2 ANQGSEA. CDR3 length: 12 residues. The CDR3: CSVLESSYEQYF. The CDR3 bases are TGCAGCGTGCTGGAGAGCTCCTACGAGCAGTACTTC.

This clone showed up just once. This chain joins TRBV6-5 and TRBJ2-2, with 12 bases matching TRBD2. J gave up 5 bases and V 2 bases, and 0 bases lay outside the gene matches. Germline lookup yields CDR1 MNHEY and CDR2 SVGAGI. There are 15 residues in the CDR3. The CDR3 reads CASSYGTSGTGELFF. CDR3 coding DNA: TGTGCCAGCAGTTACGGGACTAGCGGGACCGGGGAGCTGTTTTTT.

The chain joins TRBV5-4 to TRBJ1-1; no reliable D call. V shed 4 bases and J shed 3 bases, with 10 bases lying between them. Germline CDR1 reads SGHNT; CDR2 reads YYREEE (reference sequence). There are 13 residues in the CDR3. CDR3 sequence: CASSHPGDTEAFF. Written as DNA, the CDR3 is TGTGCCAGCAGCCACCCGGGTGACACTGAAGCTTTCTTT.

The chain couples TRBV5-5 to TRBJ1-1; the D is unclear. From germline, CDR1 is SGHKS and CDR2 YYEKEE (reference sequence). The CDR3 runs to 13 residues. With 7 bases removed from V and 3 bases from J, the gap between germline ends came to 13 bases. Here the CDR3 reads CASGPRQYTEAFF. CDR3 nucleotide sequence: TGTGCCAGCGGGCCCAGGCAGTACACTGAAGCTTTCTTT. Drawing the rest from reference TRBV5-5 and TRBJ1-1, the complete variable domain is DAGVTQSPTHLIKTRGQQVTLRCSPISGHKSVSWYQQVLGQGPQFIFQYYEKEERGRGNFPDRFSARQFPNYSSELNVNALLLGDSALYLCASGPRQYTEAFFGQGTRLTVV.

The V call is TRBV10-3, the J call TRBJ2-2; TRBD1 matches 8 bases. Germline V gene sequence: CDR1 ENHRY, CDR2 SYGVKD. The CDR3 runs 14 residues. V lost 10 bases and J lost 0; bases outside the gene matches: 4. DNA of the CDR3: TGTGCCAGTGGACAGGGTACGAACACCGGGGAGCTGTTTTTT. Its translation is CASGQGTNTGELFF.

The rearrangement joins TRBV14 to TRBJ2-3; 9 nucleotides align to TRBD2. V was clipped by 0 bases and J by 3 bases; unmatched bases: 10. The CDR3 is made up of 18 amino acids. Germline assignment: CDR1 SGHDN and CDR2 FVKESK. In nucleotides, the CDR3 is TGTGCCAGCAGCCAAGATGGATGGGCGGGAGGGCCAACAGATACGCAGTATTTT. Amino acids: CASSQDGWAGGPTDTQYF.

V and J are TRBV4-1 and TRBJ2-2; D gene ambiguous. The CDR3 runs to 15 residues. The ends were cut back, 3 bases at V and 3 bases at J, with 11 bases in the middle. Germline V lookup: CDR1 MGHRA, CDR2 YSYEKL. The CDR3 region has the DNA TGCGCCAGCAGCCAGGGATATGGGTACACCGGGGAGCTGTTTTTT. This translates into CASSQGYGYTGELFF.

The gene calls are TRBV28 and TRBJ1-1, with D possibly TRBD1 on 6 matching bases. CDR1 and CDR2 (germline): MDHEN, SYDVKM. The CDR3 sequence is 16 residues long. The V and J ends lost 2 bases and 3 bases respectively, with 16 bases between them. This CDR3 is CASSLIMGAGDTEAFF. The CDR3 DNA follows: TGTGCCAGCAGTTTAATTATGGGGGCCGGCGACACTGAAGCTTTCTTT.

This clone was seen once. This rearrangement joins TRBV6-5 to TRBJ1-4; D is unclear. CDR1 is MNHEY, CDR2 SVGAGI, per germline. The CDR3 length is 15 residues. V was cut by 6 bases and J by 3 bases, with 14 bases left in between. CDR3 DNA: TGTGCCAGCAGGATCGATTTCGCGTCTAATGAAAAACTGTTTTTT. This sequence encodes CASRIDFASNEKLFF.